The clone carrying this T cell receptor beta chain came up a few times. Its cognate antigen is unknown. No cell fractionation was done, so the repertoire covers all unsorted peripheral blood T cells. Alpha and beta constant-region primers primed reverse transcription of approximately 460 ng RNA. Using multiplexing indices, alpha and beta chain libraries were generated apart by chain-specific third strand synthesis. After a brief PCR adding P5, P7 and a second index, approximately 21 amplification cycles followed. TCRdb reanalysed the 5' RACE reads using MiXCR and keeps one entry per CDR3 protein. Here the sample spans thousands of distinct CDR3 sequences, about 7.7% being singletons. Germline CDR1 reads SGHRS; CDR2 reads YFSETQ. The CDR3 is made up of 12 amino acids. V was pared by 4 bases and J by 1 base, with 5 bases between. This entry is derived from a study of HIV-infected patients and healthy controls. Study details: CD8 counts did not change consistently during early therapy; the CD4:CD8 ratio climbed slightly. Overall study findings and caveats: Significantly higher mean Gini indices appeared in HIV-infected repertoires, possibly reflecting oligoclonality. Healthy controls carried many MAIT alpha-chain CDR3s, while HIV+ repertoires had few.

The V call is TRBV5-1, the J call TRBJ1-1, with unresolved D. The sequencing used blood, collected before antiretroviral therapy. The TCR originated in an adult with HIV infection. In nucleotides, the CDR3 is TGCGCCAGCAGCGACAAGAACACTGAAGCTTTCTTT. It yields the protein CASSDKNTEAFF. Supplemented by reference TRBV5-1 and TRBJ1-1, the full variable domain reads KAGVTQTPRYLIKTRGQQVTLSCSPISGHRSVSWYQQTPGQGLQFLFEYFSETQRNKGNFPGRFSGRQFSNSRSEMNVSTLELGDSALYLCASSDKNTEAFFGQGTRLTVV.